These 20 T cell receptor beta chains were sequenced from one sample in a study of CD8 T cells in Susac syndrome (dated by TCRdb to the late 2010s). Libraries were built with the immunoSEQ multiplex PCR assay. RNA was extracted using the RNeasy kit, and about 0.45 to 1 ug of the RNA was reverse transcribed with random hexamers. Through fastp at Q25 and MiXCR, TCRdb rebuilt clones from the public reads, retaining in-frame beta chains. One record per CDR3 amino acid sequence lists the most common genes and DNA. The table for this sample lists about 140,000 distinct CDR3 sequences; 95% of them were counted only once. The ten largest clones represent 0.14% of the sample. Sequencing was performed on CD4+ T cells from PBMCs. The receptor set was obtained from a human donor with Susac syndrome.

V and J are TRBV27 and TRBJ1-5, with 9 bases fitting TRBD1. The CDR3 loop spans 15 amino acids. Looked up from germline, CDR1 is MNHEY and CDR2 is SMNVEV (reference sequence). The trim removed 6 bases at V and 3 bases at J, leaving 6 bases unmatched. CDR3 nucleotide sequence: TGTGCCAGCAGCGTTGACAGGGGGATCAATCAGCCCCAGCATTTT. The encoded protein is CASSVDRGINQPQHF.

The CDR3 bases are TGCAGCGTTGTCGTCCCAGGGGGATGGAGTACTGAAGCTTTCTTT. This encodes CSVVVPGGWSTEAFF. The V and J genes are TRBV29-1 and TRBJ1-1, with 7 positions matching TRBD1. V was pared by 4 bases and J by 5 bases, with 13 bases of the junction left unmatched. The CDR3 has 15 residues. Germline values: CDR1 SQVTM, CDR2 ANQGSEA.

CDR3 in DNA: TGTGCCAGCAGCGTTTCCCCGAGCTCCTACAATGAGCAGTTCTTC. Translated, it gives CASSVSPSSYNEQFF. This chain connects TRBV5-4 to TRBJ2-1; no definite D call. CDR3 length equals 15 residues. Germline CDR1 is SGHNT and CDR2 is YYREEE (reference sequence). With 4 bases removed from V and 0 bases from J, the gap between germline ends came to 11 bases.

The chain uses TRBV29-1 and TRBJ1-1, with 10 bases identical to TRBD1. The CDR3 sequence is 13 residues long. The V and J ends lost 6 bases and 5 bases, in that order; junction bases with no gene match: 6. CDR1 is SQVTM, CDR2 ANQGSEA, per germline. CDR3 DNA sequence: TGCAGCGTGGGCCGGACAGGGGGAACTGAAGCTTTCTTT. Encoded protein: CSVGRTGGTEAFF.

The chain uses TRBV20-1 and TRBJ2-1, with TRBD1 matching over 9 bases. The V segment lost 6 bases and the J segment 9 bases; nucleotides outside the gene matches: 18. CDR1 is DFQATT, CDR2 SNEGSKA, per germline (reference sequence). The CDR3 sequence is 16 residues long. CDR3 region: CSAPIPTGGLRGEQFF. The CDR3 nucleotides read TGCAGTGCCCCTATACCGACAGGGGGATTAAGGGGTGAGCAGTTCTTC.

This chain's CDR3 is CSGRGAATNEKLFF. The CDR3 region has the DNA TGCAGCGGGCGAGGGGCGGCAACTAATGAAAAACTGTTTTTT. The V gene is TRBV29-1, the J gene TRBJ1-4; a possible D gene is TRBD1 (5 bases). V was shortened by 7 bases and J by 0 bases, with 12 bases between the two germline ends. This CDR3 is built from 14 residues. The germline CDR1 and CDR2 sequences are SQVTM and ANQGSEA.

On this clonotype itself: One end of the junction does not line up with germline, which may come from a read error. V is TRBV29-1 and J is TRBJ2-7, with no clear D. The CDR3 is made up of 12 amino acids. The germline V gene encodes CDR1 SQVTM and CDR2 ANQGSEA. The CDR3, as DNA: TGCAGCGTAGAAGTAACCGCAGCCGAGCAGTACTTC. Amino acids: CSVEVTAAEQYF.

The rearrangement uses TRBV19 and TRBJ2-1; the D gene could be TRBD1 or TRBD2 (5 bases each). Looked up from germline, CDR1 is LNHDA and CDR2 is SQIVND (reference sequence). The V end lost 7 bases, the J end lost 8 bases, and 9 bases lay between the germline ends. CDR3 size: 11 residues. CDR3 amino acids: CASIGGHEQFF. CDR3 sequence (DNA): TGTGCCAGTATTGGGGGACATGAGCAGTTCTTC.

The CDR3 coding sequence is TGCGCCAGCAGCCGGGCTGCTAGCGGAAGCGGGGGAGAGACCCAGTACTTC. Its protein product is CASSRAASGSGGETQYF. V is TRBV4-3 and J is TRBJ2-5; 8 nucleotides line up with TRBD2. The germline gives CDR1 LGHNA, CDR2 YSLEER. This CDR3 contains 17 residues. J lost 4 bases, V lost 4 bases, and 14 bases had no gene match.

The DNA of the CDR3 is TGCAGCGTCGGCAGGAACACTGAAGCTTTCTTT. Translation: CSVGRNTEAFF. J is TRBJ1-1 and V is TRBV29-1; D unclear. Trimming took 6 bases from V and 1 from J, leaving 6 bases between them. There are 11 residues in the CDR3. Germline V gives CDR1 SQVTM, CDR2 ANQGSEA. Based on the CDR3 plus reference TRBV29-1 and TRBJ1-1, the full variable domain is SAVISQKPSRDICQRGTSLTIQCQVDSQVTMMFWYRQQPGQSLTLIATANQGSEATYESGFVIDKFPISRPNLTFSTLTVSNMSPEDSSIYLCSVGRNTEAFFGQGTRLTVV.

This rearrangement joins TRBV25-1 to TRBJ1-2; D possibly corresponds to TRBD1 (6 bases). CDR1 and CDR2 from the germline V gene are MGHDK and SYGVNS. The V and J ends lost 2 bases and 4 bases respectively, with 20 bases between them. The length of the CDR3 is 17 residues. CDR3 bases: TGTGCCAGCAGTGAACAGCACTGGGGGGCGCGAGGCTATGGCTACACCTTC. Protein: CASSEQHWGARGYGYTF.

This clonotype was seen just once. The chain carries TRBV20-1 and TRBJ1-4; D is uncertain. The CDR3 consists of 14 residues. Trimming removed 3 bases from V and 7 bases from J, with 15 bases in between. Germline V gene data show CDR1 as DFQATT and CDR2 as SNEGSKA (reference sequence). CDR3 DNA sequence: TGCAGTGCTAGGGCCGCGACTGGGTTTGAAAAACTGTTTTTT. Protein sequence: CSARAATGFEKLFF.

The genes are TRBV5-6 and TRBJ2-7; 7 positions agree with TRBD2. The V and J ends lost 4 bases and 2 bases, in that order; junction bases with no gene match: 3. Germline V gene sequence: CDR1 SGHDT, CDR2 YYEEEE. CDR3 length: 13 amino acids. In DNA, the CDR3 is TGTGCCAGCAGCAATGGACTAGCCTACGAGCAGTACTTC. The encoded protein is CASSNGLAYEQYF.

This chain's CDR3 is CASSYGLYTF. The CDR3 DNA reads as TGTGCCAGCAGCTATGGACTCTACACCTTC. The rearrangement links TRBV12-3 or TRBV12-4 to TRBJ1-2, with no clear D. The V end lost 6 bases, the J end lost 10 bases, and 9 bases lay between the germline ends. This CDR3 is built from 10 residues.

This clonotype was recorded once. The V and J genes are TRBV7-2 and TRBJ2-6, with no clear D. V was clipped by 0 bases and J by 3 bases, with 6 bases between them. CDR1 and CDR2 from the germline V gene are SGHTA and FQGNSA. This CDR3 has 15 residues. This CDR3 is CASSLAAVGANVLTF. CDR3 DNA: TGTGCCAGCAGCTTAGCCGCGGTTGGGGCCAACGTCCTGACTTTC.

V and J are TRBV12-3 or TRBV12-4 and TRBJ2-5; TRBD1 is a possible D gene (6 bases). This CDR3 has 15 amino acids. V lost 6 bases and J lost 3, with 17 bases in between. Written as DNA, the CDR3 is TGTGCCAGCAGCCCTAGGGCAGGGGAAGAAGAGACCCAGTACTTC. It yields the protein CASSPRAGEEETQYF.

This chain connects TRBV29-1 to TRBJ1-2, with D tentatively TRBD1 (5 bases). Germline values: CDR1 SQVTM, CDR2 ANQGSEA. The CDR3 sequence is 11 residues long. Between the trimmed V and J ends, which lost 4 bases and 8 bases, there was a span of 11 bases. CDR3 sequence reads: CSVAGDGGYTF. As DNA, the CDR3 is TGCAGCGTTGCGGGGGACGGGGGCTACACCTTC.

The CDR3 loop reads CASSPDRNNEQFF. The DNA for the CDR3 is TGTGCCAGCAGCCCCGACAGAAACAATGAGCAGTTCTTC. The chain links TRBV3-1 to TRBJ2-1; a possible D gene is TRBD1 (5 bases). The CDR3 loop spans 13 amino acids. Germline V lookup: CDR1 LGHDT, CDR2 YNNKEL (reference sequence). Between the trimmed V and J ends, which lost 4 bases and 5 bases, there was a span of 9 bases.

This chain links TRBV30 with TRBJ1-1; 7 nucleotides line up with TRBD1. CDR1 is GTSNPN and CDR2 is SVGIG in the germline V gene (reference sequence). The CDR3 consists of 13 residues. Trimming took 1 base from V and 10 from J; bases not matched to a gene: 9. Written as DNA, the CDR3 is TGTGCCTGGAGTGCCAACCGACAGGGAGCAGCTTTCTTT. Translation: CAWSANRQGAAFF.

This chain uses TRBV20-1 with TRBJ1-1; 9 nucleotides line up with TRBD1. Losses at the gene ends were 6 bases for V and 4 bases for J; bases not matched to a gene: 9. CDR1 is DFQATT, CDR2 SNEGSKA, per germline (reference sequence). The CDR3 is made up of 14 amino acids. The CDR3, as DNA: TGCAGTGCCCAGGCGGGGACAGGGAGCACTGAAGCTTTCTTT. It codes for CSAQAGTGSTEAFF.